The clone carrying this TCR beta chain was seen a single time. This sample was included in a study of blood T cell repertoires in COVID-19. At the level of the study: The United States, Italy and Spain provided the acute and convalescent COVID-19 samples. Nucleic acid was either cDNA or gDNA, and it came from T cells, B-cell-depleted T cells, or PBMCs.

Germline lookup yields CDR1 SGHRS and CDR2 YFSETQ. There are 12 residues in the CDR3. V dropped 4 bases and J dropped 8; count of bases not matched to a gene: 5. Original data processing: Amplification of reference gene primers was used by the study to estimate nucleated cell counts. Generated by immunoSEQ multiplex PCR, the TCRdb table keeps only in-frame clones and is missing some. That table gives V, J and clone size, and the DNA gave D and trimming. The sample shows more than 100,000 clones, around 87% of them seen only once. Source material: peripheral blood. The chain combines TRBV5-1 with TRBJ1-2, with 7 bases fitting TRBD1. The receptor's source is a woman in her sixties with acute or convalescent COVID-19. The CDR3 region is CASSSDRVGYTF. The CDR3 region has the DNA TGCGCCAGCAGCAGTGACAGGGTCGGCTACACCTTC.